This is a list of T cell receptor beta chains from one sample in a study of blood T cells in healthy people across ages. MiXCR was run by TCRdb on the 5' RACE reads, yielding one entry per CDR3 protein. Among some 640,000 distinct CDR3 sequences listed, approximately 30% were seen once. Source material: blood. The receptors were gathered from a woman over 75 in good health. Both conserved end residues are part of each CDR3. The D gene is left open where the match is weak. Size is omitted from some rows. Given values are once, few, many or a class for expanded clones.

many	TRBJ1-2	TRBD1	TRBV6-5	CASSRDSRYGYTF	TGTGCCAGCAGTAGGGACAGCCGCTATGGCTACACCTTC
many	TRBJ2-7	TRBD1	TRBV20-1	CSARARQGSSYEQYF	TGCAGTGCTAGAGCCCGACAGGGGAGCTCCTACGAGCAGTACTTC
many	TRBJ1-5	TRBD1	TRBV29-1	CSVVWTGDSNQPQHF	TGCAGCGTTGTTTGGACAGGGGATAGCAATCAGCCCCAGCATTTT
many	TRBJ2-3	TRBD1	TRBV6-1	CASSMDRGDTQYF	TGTGCCAGCAGTATGGACAGGGGGGATACGCAGTATTTT
many	TRBJ1-5	NA	TRBV4-3	CASSQDVGYSNQPQHF	TGCGCCAGCAGCCAAGATGTGGGATATAGCAATCAGCCCCAGCATTTT
NA	TRBJ2-7	NA	TRBV5-1	CAGSLVEGNEQYF	TGCGCCGGCAGCTTGGTGGAGGGAAATGAGCAGTACTTC
many	TRBJ2-3	TRBD2	TRBV3-1	CASSQDKGLASTDTQYF	TGTGCCAGCAGCCAAGATAAGGGACTAGCTTCCACAGATACGCAGTATTTT
many	TRBJ2-7	TRBD1	TRBV11-3	CASSPGGTGAYEQYF	TGTGCCAGCAGCCCTGGCGGGACAGGGGCTTACGAGCAGTACTTC
many	TRBJ2-1	TRBD1	TRBV18	CASSRLRGLSYNEQFF	TGTGCCAGCTCAAGACTGAGGGGGCTGTCCTACAATGAGCAGTTCTTC
few	TRBJ1-1	NA	TRBV29-1	CSAGLGNTEAFF	TGCAGCGCGGGGTTAGGGAACACTGAAGCTTTCTTT
NA	TRBJ2-5	NA	TRBV5-6	CASSLGGGSFYNEQYF	TGTGCCAGCAGCTTGGGCGGGGGCTCGTTCTACAATGAGCAGTACTTC